The rows below give T cell receptor beta chains drawn from one sample of a study of cytomegalovirus exposure and HLA in healthy donors. TCRdb keeps only in-frame clones here, not all; method: immunoSEQ multiplex PCR. The sample records roughly 130,000 clones, approximately 66% being singletons. Sequencing was performed on PBMCs. The source of these receptors is a woman between 40 and 50 years old in good health and CMV-seropositive. The CDR3 runs from the conserved cysteine through the conserved F or W. D genes are given only for firm matches. Some rows mark clone size as missing; the rest say once, few, many or name a class of expanded clone.

cdr3_length,d_call,j_call,v_call,clone_size,cdr3_aa,cdr3_nt
15,TRBD1,TRBJ1-5,TRBV27,.,CASSNGQGGGQPQHF,TGTGCCAGCAGTAACGGACAGGGAGGGGGTCAGCCCCAGCATTTT
15,TRBD1,TRBJ2-1,TRBV27,.,CASTLGQGAHNEQFF,TGTGCCAGCACCCTAGGACAGGGGGCCCACAATGAGCAGTTCTTC
13,.,TRBJ1-2,TRBV25-1,few,CASSDTGYYGYTF,TGTGCCAGCAGTGACACAGGGTACTATGGCTACACCTTC
11,TRBD2,TRBJ2-7,TRBV7-8,.,CASSLSGGVYF,TGTGCCAGCAGCCTCTCGGGAGGGGTGTACTTC
13,TRBD1,TRBJ1-5,TRBV2,few,CASMGQSNQPQHF,TGTGCCAGCATGGGACAGAGCAATCAGCCCCAGCATTTT
23,TRBD1,TRBJ1-5,TRBV4-2,.,CASSQGGGGGQVSGLLSNQPQHF,TGTGCCAGCAGCCAAGGTGGCGGGGGGGGACAGGTGTCGGGATTACTGAGCAATCAGCCCCAGCATTTT
14,.,TRBJ2-3,TRBV5-1,.,CASSYDTSTDTQYF,TGCGCCAGCAGCTATGACACTAGCACAGATACGCAGTATTTT
13,TRBD1,TRBJ1-1,TRBV28,.,CASNRQGATEAFF,TGTGCCAGCAATAGACAGGGGGCCACTGAAGCTTTCTTT
11,.,TRBJ1-1,TRBV20-1,.,CSARDGGEAFF,TGCAGTGCTAGAGATGGAGGTGAAGCTTTCTTT
14,TRBD1,TRBJ2-2,TRBV5-1,.,CASSPQGATGELFF,TGCGCCAGCAGCCCTCAGGGGGCCACCGGGGAGCTGTTTTTT
12,.,TRBJ2-7,TRBV28,.,CASTFGDYEQYF,TGTGCCAGCACCTTCGGGGACTACGAGCAGTACTTC
15,TRBD2,TRBJ2-3,TRBV29-1,.,CSVEATSGRTDTQYF,TGCAGCGTTGAAGCCACTAGCGGGAGAACAGATACGCAGTATTTT
15,TRBD2,TRBJ2-7,TRBV6-5,once,CASSATVAGDYEQYF,TGTGCCAGCAGTGCCACAGTAGCGGGAGACTACGAGCAGTACTTC
17,TRBD2,TRBJ2-2,TRBV30,.,CAWTLRRRGGQTGELFF,TGTGCCTGGACCCTCAGGAGGCGGGGGGGCCAAACCGGGGAGCTGTTTTTT
15,.,TRBJ1-4,TRBV6-5,once,CASRPAGGLGEKLFF,TGTGCCAGCAGGCCCGCCGGGGGATTGGGAGAAAAACTGTTTTTT
12,.,TRBJ2-7,TRBV5-6,.,CASSDSSYEQYF,TGTGCCAGCAGCGACAGTTCCTACGAGCAGTACTTC
15,TRBD2,TRBJ2-7,TRBV10-3,.,CAISENSGRSREQYF,TGTGCCATCAGTGAAAATAGCGGGAGATCCCGCGAGCAGTACTTC
24,TRBD2,TRBJ2-1,TRBV12-5,few,CASGFGQGAPGSSGGPSSYNEQFF,TGTGCTAGTGGTTTCGGGCAGGGGGCGCCGGGGAGTAGCGGGGGGCCCAGCTCCTACAATGAGCAGTTCTTC
14,TRBD1,TRBJ1-4,TRBV19,few,CASSSTGQNEKLFF,TGTGCCAGTAGTTCAACGGGACAGAATGAAAAACTGTTTTTT
15,.,TRBJ1-2,TRBV28,.,CASSPPRGTNYGYTF,TGTGCCAGCAGTCCGCCTCGAGGGACTAACTATGGCTACACCTTC
16,.,TRBJ1-5,TRBV21-1,.,CASSKGPGGSNQPQHF,TGTGCCAGCAGCAAAGGTCCAGGGGGTAGCAATCAGCCCCAGCATTTT
15,.,TRBJ1-1,TRBV25-1,few,CASSESRGGITEAFF,TGTGCCAGCAGTGAATCGAGAGGGGGTATCACTGAAGCTTTCTTT
16,TRBD1,TRBJ2-5,TRBV9,.,CASSVGTGDFQETQYF,TGTGCCAGCAGCGTCGGGACAGGGGACTTTCAAGAGACCCAGTACTTC
17,.,TRBJ2-7,TRBV27,once,CASSRITTGFGSYEQYF,TGTGCCAGCAGTCGCATTACCACAGGGTTTGGGTCCTACGAGCAGTACTTC
15,.,TRBJ2-5,TRBV6-1,.,CASSERGRPQETQYF,TGTGCCAGCAGTGAAAGAGGCAGACCACAAGAGACCCAGTACTTC
16,.,TRBJ2-2,TRBV15,.,CATSREYRGAGGELFF,TGTGCCACCAGCAGAGAATATCGGGGGGCGGGCGGGGAGCTGTTTTTT
16,.,TRBJ2-3,TRBV6-4,many,CASSEKSGEGGITQYF,TGTGCCAGCAGTGAGAAGTCGGGGGAAGGAGGAATCACGCAGTATTTT
15,.,TRBJ2-7,TRBV18,.,CASSPRTAEVGEQYF,TGTGCCAGCTCACCCCGGACAGCCGAGGTTGGGGAGCAGTACTTC
14,.,TRBJ1-1,TRBV19,few,CASSRTVGRTEAFF,TGTGCCAGTAGTCGGACAGTTGGGCGTACTGAAGCTTTCTTT
14,.,TRBJ1-1,TRBV28,.,CASSLDMPNTEAFF,TGTGCCAGCAGTTTGGACATGCCGAACACTGAAGCTTTCTTT
11,.,TRBJ2-2,TRBV10-1,.,CASSDIGELFF,TGCGCCAGCAGTGACATCGGGGAGCTGTTTTTT
17,.,TRBJ1-4,TRBV7-8,.,CASSDLKGGSTNEKLFF,TGTGCCAGCAGCGATTTAAAAGGGGGATCAACTAATGAAAAACTGTTTTTT
15,.,TRBJ2-5,TRBV15,.,CATSSAPKEAESQYF,TGTGCCACCAGCAGTGCCCCCAAGGAGGCCGAAAGCCAGTACTTC
14,.,TRBJ2-4,TRBV18,.,CASSPPSTKNIQYF,TGTGCCAGCTCACCACCTAGTACCAAAAACATTCAGTACTTC
14,.,TRBJ1-4,TRBV2,.,CASSEKQVEEKLFF,TGTGCCAGCAGTGAAAAGCAGGTGGAAGAAAAACTGTTTTTT
15,TRBD1,TRBJ1-1,TRBV19,.,CATLMGQGRGTEAFF,TGTGCCACCCTAATGGGACAGGGACGGGGCACTGAAGCTTTCTTT
16,TRBD1,TRBJ1-4,TRBV4-2,few,CASSQESGTANEKLFF,TGTGCCAGCAGCCAAGAGTCGGGGACAGCTAATGAAAAACTGTTTTTT
14,.,TRBJ1-1,TRBV7-9,.,CSSSLAGGGHEAFF,TGTTCCAGCAGCTTAGCGGGAGGAGGGCATGAAGCTTTCTTT
14,TRBD1,TRBJ1-2,TRBV5-1,.,CASSLAGQVYGYTF,TGCGCCAGCAGCTTGGCGGGACAGGTCTATGGCTACACCTTC
15,.,TRBJ1-5,TRBV6-1,.,CASSNIGGGNQPQHF,TGTGCCAGCAGTAACATAGGGGGAGGCAATCAGCCCCAGCATTTT
14,TRBD1,TRBJ2-7,TRBV19,.,CASRTGLSSYEQYF,TGTGCCAGCAGGACAGGATTAAGCTCCTACGAGCAGTACTTC
14,.,TRBJ1-1,TRBV19,.,CASRTGTLNTEAFF,TGTGCCAGTAGGACCGGGACATTGAACACTGAAGCTTTCTTT
15,TRBD1,TRBJ1-1,TRBV18,.,CASGAQRGRWTEAFF,TGTGCCAGCGGGGCCCAGAGGGGGCGGTGGACTGAAGCTTTCTTT
15,.,TRBJ1-3,TRBV19,.,CASSWVADSGNTIYF,TGTGCCAGTAGTTGGGTAGCTGACTCTGGAAACACCATATATTTT
15,.,TRBJ1-2,TRBV10-2,.,CASSAGRGTDYGYTF,TGCGCCAGCAGCGCGGGACGGGGGACGGACTATGGCTACACCTTC
14,.,TRBJ1-1,TRBV5-4,.,CASSFDPGNTEAFF,TGTGCCAGCAGCTTTGATCCGGGGAACACTGAAGCTTTCTTT
15,.,TRBJ1-5,TRBV21-1,.,CASSKEVGSNQPQHF,TGTGCCAGCAGCAAAGAGGTCGGGAGCAATCAGCCCCAGCATTTT
15,.,TRBJ2-7,TRBV10-1,few,CASSEGSGGIHEQYF,TGCGCCAGCAGTGAGGGTTCAGGTGGTATCCACGAGCAGTACTTC
15,.,TRBJ2-1,TRBV7-3,.,CASSFLGGSYNEQFF,TGTGCCAGCAGCTTCCTTGGCGGCTCCTACAATGAGCAGTTCTTC
15,TRBD2,TRBJ2-5,TRBV2,.,CASSGQRGGQETQYF,TGTGCCAGCAGTGGACAGCGGGGGGGCCAAGAGACCCAGTACTTC